One sample yielded the 8 T cell receptor beta chains listed below, sequenced in a study of CD4 T cells in relation to SARS-CoV-2 and coronaviruses. These receptors have no known antigen. The data were produced by immunoSEQ multiplex PCR, yet TCRdb's version contains in-frame clones alone and is incomplete. The sample lists 30,000 to 40,000 clones, roughly 73% occurring once. The sequenced material came from memory CD4+ T cells from PBMCs, cultured in vitro. These receptors came from an adult with COVID-19.

CDR3 loop: CASSPGGGGREKLFF. The DNA of the CDR3 is TGTGCCAGCAGTCCGGGGGGTGGGGGACGGGAAAAACTGTTTTTT. The rearrangement joins TRBV28 to TRBJ1-4, with a weak D call TRBD1 (5 bases). V dropped 5 bases and J dropped 8 bases, with 18 bases sitting between them. Germline CDR1 MDHEN, CDR2 SYDVKM. The CDR3 extends over 15 amino acids.

This rearrangement joins TRBV4-3 to TRBJ2-7, with TRBD2 matching over 8 bases. Germline V gene data show CDR1 as LGHNA and CDR2 as YSLEER. CDR3 length: 13 residues. V was pared by 1 base and J by 7 bases, with 3 bases of the junction left unmatched. CDR3 sequence: CASSQAGGWEQYF. The CDR3 nucleotides are TGCGCCAGCAGCCAAGCGGGGGGGTGGGAGCAGTACTTC.

The V and J genes are TRBV28 and TRBJ2-1; TRBD2 aligns across 14 bases. The CDR3 sequence is 17 residues long. Germline CDR1 and CDR2: MDHEN and SYDVKM. With V trimmed by 3 bases and J by 7 bases, 8 bases remained unmatched. CDR3 nucleotide sequence: TGTGCCAGCAGTTTCCCAACCGGGACTAGCGGGAGAAATGAGCAGTTCTTC. Translated, it gives CASSFPTGTSGRNEQFF.

This chain links TRBV5-4 with TRBJ1-2; 7 nucleotides agree with TRBD1. The CDR3 length is 14 residues. J gave up 5 bases and V 4 bases, and 8 bases lay outside the gene matches. Germline CDR1 SGHNT, CDR2 YYREEE (reference sequence). The CDR3 reads CASSHGTDSYGYTF. In DNA, the CDR3 is TGTGCCAGCAGCCACGGGACAGATTCGTATGGCTACACCTTC.

The genes are TRBV11-3 and TRBJ2-6; 8 bases agree with TRBD1. The CDR3 extends over 15 amino acids. Germline lookup yields CDR1 SGHNT and CDR2 YENEEA. With 4 bases clipped from V and 4 bases from J, the junction kept 3 bases outside the gene matches. As DNA, the CDR3 is TGTGCCAGCAGCTCGACAGGGGCCGGGGCCAACGTCCTGACTTTC. Amino acid sequence: CASSSTGAGANVLTF.

Remarks on this clone: This same CDR3 is encoded by further DNA sequences in the sample. The rearrangement uses TRBV7-9 and TRBJ1-1; possibly TRBD1 for D (5 bases). The V end lost 4 bases, the J end lost 1 base, and 7 bases lay between the germline ends. Germline CDR1 is SEHNR and CDR2 is FQNEAQ (reference sequence). This CDR3 is 13 amino acids long. CDR3 region: CASSSDRNTEAFF. Here the CDR3 DNA reads TGTGCCAGCAGCTCCGACAGGAACACTGAAGCTTTCTTT.

V is TRBV5-5 and J is TRBJ1-5, with 8 bases aligning to TRBD1. V lost 3 bases, J lost 6 bases, and 5 bases stayed unmatched. Germline V gives CDR1 SGHKS, CDR2 YYEKEE (reference sequence). This CDR3 has 14 amino acids. The CDR3 DNA sequence: TGTGCCAGCAGCTCGGACAGGGTTAGTCAGCCCCAGCATTTT. Its protein product is CASSSDRVSQPQHF.

This sequence joins TRBV20-1 and TRBJ1-1, with no clear D. The V and J ends lost 6 bases and 3 bases respectively, with 8 bases between them. The CDR3 extends over 11 amino acids. Per germline, CDR1 DFQATT and CDR2 SNEGSKA (reference sequence). CDR3 protein: CSARPYTEAFF. CDR3 nucleotides: TGCAGTGCGAGACCGTACACTGAAGCTTTCTTT.